This T cell receptor (beta chain) was captured in a study of blood T cells in healthy people across ages. Across the whole study: The template switching approach captured approximately one barcoded beta molecule for every two T cells.

Primed by a sample-barcoded 5' primer and a J-beta primer mix, a second PCR proceeded for about 6 to 12 cycles. TCRdb re-analysed the 5' RACE reads in MiXCR, keeping a single row per CDR3 protein. The profile covers around 850,000 distinct CDR3 sequences, with 35% to 40% appearing a single time and 10% to 15% taken by the ten largest. The CDR3 is 20 amino acids. The germline gives CDR1 LNHNV, CDR2 YYDKDF (reference sequence). A few counts support this clonotype. Germline is not matched at one junction end, which may reflect a read error. Donors were systemically healthy Caucasian individuals from Russia aged roughly 6 to 100 years.

The rearrangement links TRBV15 to TRBJ2-3; 9 bases are shared with TRBD1. This receptor was identified in a young man in good health. Material for sequencing was blood. The CDR3 region has the DNA TGTGCCACCAGCATCTCTGAACCGGGACAGGGTGATTATAGCACAGATACGCGGTATTTT. Encoded protein: CATSISEPGQGDYSTDTRYF.